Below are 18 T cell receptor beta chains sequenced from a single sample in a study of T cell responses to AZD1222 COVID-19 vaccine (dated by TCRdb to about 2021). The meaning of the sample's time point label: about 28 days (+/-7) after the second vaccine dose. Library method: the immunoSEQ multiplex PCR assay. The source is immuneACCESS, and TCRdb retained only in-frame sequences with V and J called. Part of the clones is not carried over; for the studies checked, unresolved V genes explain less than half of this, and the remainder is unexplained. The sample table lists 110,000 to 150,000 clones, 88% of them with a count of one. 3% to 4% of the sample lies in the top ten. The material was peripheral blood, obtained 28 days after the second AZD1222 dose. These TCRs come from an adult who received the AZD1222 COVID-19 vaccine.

In DNA, the CDR3 is TGTGCCAGCAGTTTCACCAGCCCGACGGGTGGCTACACCTTC. Its protein product is CASSFTSPTGGYTF. The rearrangement links TRBV28 to TRBJ1-2; no clear D gene. V lost 3 bases, J lost 7 bases, and 15 bases lay in between. The CDR3 sequence is 14 residues long. CDR1 is MDHEN, CDR2 SYDVKM, per germline.

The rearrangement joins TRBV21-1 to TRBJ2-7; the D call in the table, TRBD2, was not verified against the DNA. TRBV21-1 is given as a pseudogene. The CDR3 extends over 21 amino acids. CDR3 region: CASSLNAGTSVETRKNDEQYF. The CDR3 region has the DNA TGTGCCAGCAGCCTTAATGCCGGGACTAGCGTAGAGACGAGAAAGAACGACGAGCAGTACTTC.

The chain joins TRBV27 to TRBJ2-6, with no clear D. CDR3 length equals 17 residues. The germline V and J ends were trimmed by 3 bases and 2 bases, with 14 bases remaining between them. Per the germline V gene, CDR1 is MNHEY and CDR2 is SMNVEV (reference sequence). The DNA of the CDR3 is TGTGCCAGCAGTTTTTCGCACCTGGCCACTGGGGCCAACGTCCTGACTTTC. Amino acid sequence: CASSFSHLATGANVLTF.

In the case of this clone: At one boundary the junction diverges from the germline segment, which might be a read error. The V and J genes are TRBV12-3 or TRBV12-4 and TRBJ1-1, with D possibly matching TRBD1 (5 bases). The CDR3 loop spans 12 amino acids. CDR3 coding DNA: TGTGCCAGCAGTTTAGGCGCCAGCTCGGGGGTTTTT. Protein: CASSLGASSGVF.

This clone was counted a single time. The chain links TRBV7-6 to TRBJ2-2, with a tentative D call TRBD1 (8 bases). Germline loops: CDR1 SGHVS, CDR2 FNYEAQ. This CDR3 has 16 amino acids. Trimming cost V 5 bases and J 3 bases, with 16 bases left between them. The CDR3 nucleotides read TGTGCCAGCAGCCAACGGACAGGGAGGGACACCGGGGAGCTGTTTTTT. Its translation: CASSQRTGRDTGELFF.

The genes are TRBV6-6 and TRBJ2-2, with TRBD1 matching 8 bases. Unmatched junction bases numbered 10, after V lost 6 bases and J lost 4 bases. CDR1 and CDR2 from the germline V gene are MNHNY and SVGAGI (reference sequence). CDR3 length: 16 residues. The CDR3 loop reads CASSSPGTGRTGELFF. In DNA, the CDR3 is TGTGCCAGCAGCTCCCCAGGGACAGGCCGCACCGGGGAGCTGTTTTTT.

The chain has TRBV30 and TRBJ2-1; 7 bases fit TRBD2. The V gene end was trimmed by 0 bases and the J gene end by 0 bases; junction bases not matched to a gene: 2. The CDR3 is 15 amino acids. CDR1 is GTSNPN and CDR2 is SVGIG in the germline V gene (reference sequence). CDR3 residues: CAWSVGGSSYNEQFF. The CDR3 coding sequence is TGTGCCTGGAGTGTAGGCGGGAGCTCCTACAATGAGCAGTTCTTC.

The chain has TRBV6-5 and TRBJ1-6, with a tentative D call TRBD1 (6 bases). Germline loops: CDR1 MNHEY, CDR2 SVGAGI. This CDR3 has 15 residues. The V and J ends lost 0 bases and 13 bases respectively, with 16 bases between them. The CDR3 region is CASSYSTGGPTPLHF. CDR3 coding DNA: TGTGCCAGCAGTTACTCGACGGGGGGCCCGACCCCCCTCCACTTT.

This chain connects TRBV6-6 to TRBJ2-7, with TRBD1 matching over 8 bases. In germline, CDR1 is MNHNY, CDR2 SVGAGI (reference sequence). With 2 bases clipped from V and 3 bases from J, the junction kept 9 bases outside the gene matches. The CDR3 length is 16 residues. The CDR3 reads CASSYPIGTGYYEQYF. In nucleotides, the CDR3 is TGTGCCAGCAGTTACCCCATAGGGACAGGATACTACGAGCAGTACTTC.

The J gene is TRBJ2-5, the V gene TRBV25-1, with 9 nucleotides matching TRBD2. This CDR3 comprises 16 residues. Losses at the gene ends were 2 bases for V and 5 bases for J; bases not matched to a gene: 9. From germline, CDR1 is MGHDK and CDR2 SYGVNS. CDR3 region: CASSERVAGVRETQYF. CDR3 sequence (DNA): TGTGCCAGCAGTGAAAGGGTAGCGGGAGTCCGCGAGACCCAGTACTTC.

DNA for the CDR3: TGTGCCAGCAGTCGGGACATTAAGGGACTAGCCAAAAACATTCAGTACTTC. Its translation is CASSRDIKGLAKNIQYF. V gene TRBV28 combines with J gene TRBJ2-4; D might be TRBD1 or TRBD2, each matching 6 bases. The germline gives CDR1 MDHEN, CDR2 SYDVKM. The CDR3 is 17 amino acids. Trimming pared 5 bases from V and 0 bases from J, leaving 17 bases between.

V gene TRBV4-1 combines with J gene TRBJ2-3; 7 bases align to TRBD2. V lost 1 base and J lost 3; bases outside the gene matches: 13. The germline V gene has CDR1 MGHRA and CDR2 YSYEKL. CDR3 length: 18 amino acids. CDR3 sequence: CASSQGPPRGSWTDTQYF. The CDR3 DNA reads TGCGCCAGCAGCCAAGGACCCCCCCGCGGGAGTTGGACAGATACGCAGTATTTT.

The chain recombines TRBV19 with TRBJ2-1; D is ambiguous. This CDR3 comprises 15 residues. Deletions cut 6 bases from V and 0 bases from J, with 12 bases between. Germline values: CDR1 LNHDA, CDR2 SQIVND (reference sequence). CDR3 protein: CASRKGLSSYNEQFF. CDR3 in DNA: TGTGCCAGTAGGAAGGGTTTGAGCTCCTACAATGAGCAGTTCTTC.

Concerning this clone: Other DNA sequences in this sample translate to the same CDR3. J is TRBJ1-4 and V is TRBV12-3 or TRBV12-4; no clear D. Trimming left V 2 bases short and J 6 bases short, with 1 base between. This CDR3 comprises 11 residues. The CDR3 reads CASSLYEKLFF. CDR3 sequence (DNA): TGTGCCAGCAGTTTATATGAAAAACTGTTTTTT.

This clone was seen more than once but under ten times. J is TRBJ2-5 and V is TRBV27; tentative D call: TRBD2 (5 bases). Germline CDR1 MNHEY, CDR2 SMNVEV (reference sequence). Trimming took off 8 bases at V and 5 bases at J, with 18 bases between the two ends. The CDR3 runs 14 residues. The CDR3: CASQRWGEGETQYF. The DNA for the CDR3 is TGTGCCAGCCAAAGGTGGGGAGAAGGGGAGACCCAGTACTTC.

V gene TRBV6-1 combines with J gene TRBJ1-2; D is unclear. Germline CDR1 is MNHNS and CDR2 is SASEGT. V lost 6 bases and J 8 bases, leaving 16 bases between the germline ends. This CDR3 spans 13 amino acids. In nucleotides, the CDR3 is TGTGCCAGCAGCCTGGGATCGTCTCAGGGCTACACCTTC. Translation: CASSLGSSQGYTF.

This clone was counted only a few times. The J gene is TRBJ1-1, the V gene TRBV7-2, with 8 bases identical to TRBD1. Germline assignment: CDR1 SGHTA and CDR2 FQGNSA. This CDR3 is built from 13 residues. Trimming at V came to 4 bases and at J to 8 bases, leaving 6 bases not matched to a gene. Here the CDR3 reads CASSYRRTGEAFF. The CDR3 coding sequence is TGTGCCAGCAGCTATCGCCGGACAGGGGAAGCTTTCTTT.

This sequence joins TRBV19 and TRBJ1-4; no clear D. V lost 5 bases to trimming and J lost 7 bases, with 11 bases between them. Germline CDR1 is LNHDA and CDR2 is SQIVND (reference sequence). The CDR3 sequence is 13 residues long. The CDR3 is CASSSYGGEKLFF. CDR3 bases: TGTGCCAGTAGTTCCTATGGCGGTGAAAAACTGTTTTTT. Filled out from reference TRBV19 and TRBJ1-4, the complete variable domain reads DGGITQSPKYLFRKEGQNVTLSCEQNLNHDAMYWYRQDPGQGLRLIYYSQIVNDFQKGDIAEGYSVSREKKESFPLTVTSAQKNPTAFYLCASSSYGGEKLFFGSGTQLSVL.